This record concerns one TCR beta chain sequence. The sample comes from a study of blood T cell repertoires in COVID-19. Study background: Italy, Spain and the United States were the sources of the convalescent and acute COVID-19 samples. T cells, B-cell-depleted T cells, or PBMCs supplied cDNA or gDNA.

The CDR3 covers 15 residues. V lost 2 bases, J lost 4 bases, and 6 bases stayed unmatched. From germline, CDR1 is SEHNR and CDR2 FQNEAQ (reference sequence). Authors' processing steps: By means of reference gene primer amplification, nucleated cell counts were estimated. Clones were sequenced by immunoSEQ multiplex PCR, and TCRdb holds only the in-frame ones, with some missing. D and trimming come from the DNA, and the V and J calls and clone size come from that table. The sample gives about 280,000 clones, approximately 85% of which show up once; approximately 5.1% is in the top ten. The source material was peripheral blood. The sequence was obtained from a man in his forties or fifties with active or convalescent COVID-19. The chain links TRBV7-9 to TRBJ1-2; TRBD1 aligns across 8 bases. CDR3 nucleotide sequence: TGTGCCAGCAGCTTATCGGACAGGGCGTTCTATGGCTACACCTTC. It is translated as CASSLSDRAFYGYTF.